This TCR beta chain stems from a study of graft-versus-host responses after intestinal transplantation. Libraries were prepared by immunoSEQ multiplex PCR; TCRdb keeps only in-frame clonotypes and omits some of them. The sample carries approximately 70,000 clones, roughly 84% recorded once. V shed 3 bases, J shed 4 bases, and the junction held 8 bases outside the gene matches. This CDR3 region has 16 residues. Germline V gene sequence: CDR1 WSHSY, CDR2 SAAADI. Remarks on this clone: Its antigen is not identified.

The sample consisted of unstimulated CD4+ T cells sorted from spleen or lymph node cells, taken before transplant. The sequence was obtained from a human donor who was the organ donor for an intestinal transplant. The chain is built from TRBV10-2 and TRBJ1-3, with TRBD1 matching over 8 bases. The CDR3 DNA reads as TGCGCCAGCAGTGACCTCGGACAGGGAGCCGGAAACACCATATATTTT. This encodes CASSDLGQGAGNTIYF.